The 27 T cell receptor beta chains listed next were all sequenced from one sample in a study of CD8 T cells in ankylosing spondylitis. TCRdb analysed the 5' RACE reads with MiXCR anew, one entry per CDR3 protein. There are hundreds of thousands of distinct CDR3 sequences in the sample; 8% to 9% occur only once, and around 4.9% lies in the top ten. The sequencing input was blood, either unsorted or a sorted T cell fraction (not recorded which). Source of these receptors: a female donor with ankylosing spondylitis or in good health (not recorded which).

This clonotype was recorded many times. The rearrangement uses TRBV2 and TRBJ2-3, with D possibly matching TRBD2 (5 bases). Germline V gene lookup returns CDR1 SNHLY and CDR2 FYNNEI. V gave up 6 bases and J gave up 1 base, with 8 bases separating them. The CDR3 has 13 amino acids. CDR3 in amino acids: CASRTRGTDTQYF. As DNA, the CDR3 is TGTGCCAGCAGGACGAGGGGCACAGATACGCAGTATTTT.

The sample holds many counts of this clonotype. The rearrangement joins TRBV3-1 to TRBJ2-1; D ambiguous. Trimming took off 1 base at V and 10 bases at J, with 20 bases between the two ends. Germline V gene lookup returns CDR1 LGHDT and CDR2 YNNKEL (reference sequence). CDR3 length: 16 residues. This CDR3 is CASSQVIRTHAAEQFF. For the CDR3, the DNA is TGTGCCAGCAGCCAAGTTATCAGGACCCACGCCGCGGAGCAGTTCTTC.

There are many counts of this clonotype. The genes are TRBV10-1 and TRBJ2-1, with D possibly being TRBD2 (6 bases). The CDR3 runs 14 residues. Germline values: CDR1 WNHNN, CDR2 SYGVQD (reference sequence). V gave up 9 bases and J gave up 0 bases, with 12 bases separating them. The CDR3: CASSDGSSYNEQFF. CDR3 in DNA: TGCGCCAGTTCGGACGGGAGCTCCTACAATGAGCAGTTCTTC.

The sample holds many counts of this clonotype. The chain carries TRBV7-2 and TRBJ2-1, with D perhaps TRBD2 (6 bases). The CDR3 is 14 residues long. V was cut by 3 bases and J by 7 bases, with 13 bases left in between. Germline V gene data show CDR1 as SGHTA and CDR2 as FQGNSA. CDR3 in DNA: TGTGCCAGCAGCTTTATTTCAGGGAGGAATGAGCAGTTCTTC. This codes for CASSFISGRNEQFF. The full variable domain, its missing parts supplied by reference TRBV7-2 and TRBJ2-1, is GAGVSQSPSNKVTEKGKDVELRCDPISGHTALYWYRQSLGQGLEFLIYFQGNSAPDKSGLPSDRFSAERTGGSVSTLTIQRTQQEDSAVYLCASSFISGRNEQFFGPGTRLTVL.

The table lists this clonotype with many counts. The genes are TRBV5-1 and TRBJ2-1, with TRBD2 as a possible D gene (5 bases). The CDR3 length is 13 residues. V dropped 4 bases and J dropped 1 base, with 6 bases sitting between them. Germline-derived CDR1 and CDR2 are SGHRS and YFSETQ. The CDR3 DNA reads TGCGCCAGCAGCCAGCGGTCCTACAATGAGCAGTTCTTC. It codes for CASSQRSYNEQFF.

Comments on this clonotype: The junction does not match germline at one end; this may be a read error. The CDR3 region is CSAAGGVDGNTF. CDR3 bases: TGCAGTGCCGCGGGAGGGGTCGATGGCAACACCTTC. This chain joins TRBV20-1 and TRBJ1-2; D is perhaps TRBD1 (5 bases). The CDR3 is made up of 12 amino acids. The germline V gene encodes CDR1 DFQATT and CDR2 SNEGSKA (reference sequence).

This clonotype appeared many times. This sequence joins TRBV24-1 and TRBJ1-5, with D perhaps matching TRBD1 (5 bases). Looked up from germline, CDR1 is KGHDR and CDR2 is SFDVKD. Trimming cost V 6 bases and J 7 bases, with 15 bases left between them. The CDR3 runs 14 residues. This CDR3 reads CATSPSTWGQPQHF. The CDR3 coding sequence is TGTGCCACCAGTCCCTCCACGTGGGGGCAGCCCCAGCATTTT.

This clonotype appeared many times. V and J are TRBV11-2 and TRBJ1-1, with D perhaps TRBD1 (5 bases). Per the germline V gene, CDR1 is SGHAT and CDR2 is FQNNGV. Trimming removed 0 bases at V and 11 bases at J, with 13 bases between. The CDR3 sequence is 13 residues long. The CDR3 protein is CASSLDRRPGAFF. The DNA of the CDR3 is TGTGCCAGCAGCTTAGATCGACGGCCAGGGGCTTTCTTT.

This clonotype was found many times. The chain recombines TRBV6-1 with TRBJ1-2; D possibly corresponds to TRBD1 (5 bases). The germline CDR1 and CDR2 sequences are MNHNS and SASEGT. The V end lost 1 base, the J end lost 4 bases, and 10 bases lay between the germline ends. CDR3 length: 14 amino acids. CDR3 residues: CASSEEGQGYGYTF. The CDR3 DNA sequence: TGTGCCAGCAGTGAAGAGGGGCAGGGCTATGGCTACACCTTC.

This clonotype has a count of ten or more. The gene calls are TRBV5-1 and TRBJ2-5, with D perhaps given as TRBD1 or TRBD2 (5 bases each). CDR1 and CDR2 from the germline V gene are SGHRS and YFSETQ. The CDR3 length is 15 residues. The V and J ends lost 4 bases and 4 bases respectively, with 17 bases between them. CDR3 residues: CASSPEPGPPETQYF. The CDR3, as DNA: TGCGCCAGCAGCCCGGAGCCGGGACCGCCAGAGACCCAGTACTTC. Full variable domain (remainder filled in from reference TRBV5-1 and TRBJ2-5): KAGVTQTPRYLIKTRGQQVTLSCSPISGHRSVSWYQQTPGQGLQFLFEYFSETQRNKGNFPGRFSGRQFSNSRSEMNVSTLELGDSALYLCASSPEPGPPETQYFGPGTRLLVL.

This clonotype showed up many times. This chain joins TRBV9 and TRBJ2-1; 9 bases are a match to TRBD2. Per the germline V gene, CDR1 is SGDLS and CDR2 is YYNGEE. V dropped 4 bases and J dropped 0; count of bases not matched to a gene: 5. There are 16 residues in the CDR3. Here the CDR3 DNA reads TGTGCCAGCAGCCCCCATAGCGGGAGCTCCTACAATGAGCAGTTCTTC. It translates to CASSPHSGSSYNEQFF.

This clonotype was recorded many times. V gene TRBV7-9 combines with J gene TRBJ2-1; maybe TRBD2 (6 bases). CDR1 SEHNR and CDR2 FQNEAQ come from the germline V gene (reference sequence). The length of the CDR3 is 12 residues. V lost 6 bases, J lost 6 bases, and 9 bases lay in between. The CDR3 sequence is CASRLSGNEQFF. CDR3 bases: TGTGCCAGCAGACTTAGCGGCAATGAGCAGTTCTTC.

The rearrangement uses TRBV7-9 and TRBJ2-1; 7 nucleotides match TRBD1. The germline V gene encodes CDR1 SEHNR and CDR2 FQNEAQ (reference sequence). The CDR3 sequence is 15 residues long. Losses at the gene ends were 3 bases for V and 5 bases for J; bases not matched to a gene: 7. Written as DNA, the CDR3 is TGTGCCAGCAGCTTGGTGAGGGGGCCCGACAATGAGCAGTTCTTC. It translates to CASSLVRGPDNEQFF.

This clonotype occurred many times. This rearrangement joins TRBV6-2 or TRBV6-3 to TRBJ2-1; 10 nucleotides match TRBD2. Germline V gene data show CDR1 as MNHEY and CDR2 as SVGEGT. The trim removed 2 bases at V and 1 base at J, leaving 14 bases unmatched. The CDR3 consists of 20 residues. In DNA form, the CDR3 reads TGTGCCAGCAGTTACACTTTCACTAGCGGGAAAATATGGTCCTACAATGAGCAGTTCTTC. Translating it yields CASSYTFTSGKIWSYNEQFF.

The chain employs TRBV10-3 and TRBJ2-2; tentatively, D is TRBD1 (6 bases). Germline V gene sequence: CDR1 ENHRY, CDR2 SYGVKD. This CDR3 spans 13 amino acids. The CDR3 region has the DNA TGTGTCAACGGGGCAGGGGACACCGGGGAGCTGTTTTTT. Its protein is CVNGAGDTGELFF.

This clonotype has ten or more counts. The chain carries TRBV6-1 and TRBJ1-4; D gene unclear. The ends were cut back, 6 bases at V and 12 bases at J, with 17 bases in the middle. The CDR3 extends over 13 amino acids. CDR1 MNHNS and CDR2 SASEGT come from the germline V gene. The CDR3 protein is CASSFLARRELFF. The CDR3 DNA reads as TGTGCCAGCAGCTTTCTGGCCCGCCGGGAACTGTTTTTT.

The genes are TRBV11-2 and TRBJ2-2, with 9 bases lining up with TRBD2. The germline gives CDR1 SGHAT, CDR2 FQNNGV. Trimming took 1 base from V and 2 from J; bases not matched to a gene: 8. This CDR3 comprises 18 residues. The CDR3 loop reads CASSLGFGTSFNTGELFF. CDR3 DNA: TGTGCCAGCAGCTTAGGTTTTGGGACTAGCTTTAACACCGGGGAGCTGTTTTTT.

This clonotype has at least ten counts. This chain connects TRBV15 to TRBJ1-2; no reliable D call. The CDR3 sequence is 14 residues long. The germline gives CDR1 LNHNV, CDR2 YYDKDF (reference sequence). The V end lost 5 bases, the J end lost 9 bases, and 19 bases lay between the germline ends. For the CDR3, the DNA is TGTGCCACCAGCCTAGATGGTCTGCCCGGGAGCTACACCTTC. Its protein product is CATSLDGLPGSYTF.

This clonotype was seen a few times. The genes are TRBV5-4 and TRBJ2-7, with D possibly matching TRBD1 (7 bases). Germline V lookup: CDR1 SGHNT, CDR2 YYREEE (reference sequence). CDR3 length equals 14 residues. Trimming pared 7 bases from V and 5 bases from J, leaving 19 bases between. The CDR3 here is CASAPGGTVNEQYF. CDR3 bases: TGTGCCAGCGCCCCAGGGGGGACAGTCAACGAGCAGTACTTC.

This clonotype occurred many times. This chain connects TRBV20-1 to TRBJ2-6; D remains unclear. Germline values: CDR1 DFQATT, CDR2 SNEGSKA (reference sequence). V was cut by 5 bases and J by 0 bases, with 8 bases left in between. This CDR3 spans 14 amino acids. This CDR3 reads CSAAYLSGANVLTF. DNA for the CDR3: TGCAGTGCTGCGTACCTCTCTGGGGCCAACGTCCTGACTTTC.

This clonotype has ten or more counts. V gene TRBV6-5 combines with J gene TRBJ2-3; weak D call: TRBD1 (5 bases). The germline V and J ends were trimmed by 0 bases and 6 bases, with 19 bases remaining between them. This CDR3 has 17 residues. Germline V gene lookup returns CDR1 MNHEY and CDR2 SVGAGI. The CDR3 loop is CASSYSMGPLNSDTQYF. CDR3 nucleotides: TGTGCCAGCAGTTACTCGATGGGGCCCTTAAACTCGGATACGCAGTATTTT.

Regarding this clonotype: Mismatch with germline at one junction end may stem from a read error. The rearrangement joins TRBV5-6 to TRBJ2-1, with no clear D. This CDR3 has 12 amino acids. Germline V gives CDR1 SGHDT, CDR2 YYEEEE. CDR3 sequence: CASNLSYNEQFF. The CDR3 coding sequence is TGTGCCAGCAACTTGTCATACAATGAGCAGTTCTTC.

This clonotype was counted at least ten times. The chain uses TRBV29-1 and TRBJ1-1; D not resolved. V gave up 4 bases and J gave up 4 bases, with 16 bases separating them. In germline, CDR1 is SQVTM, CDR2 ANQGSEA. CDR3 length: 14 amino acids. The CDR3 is CSVVRPGSGTEAFF. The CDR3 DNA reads TGCAGCGTTGTCCGGCCGGGTTCGGGCACTGAAGCTTTCTTT.

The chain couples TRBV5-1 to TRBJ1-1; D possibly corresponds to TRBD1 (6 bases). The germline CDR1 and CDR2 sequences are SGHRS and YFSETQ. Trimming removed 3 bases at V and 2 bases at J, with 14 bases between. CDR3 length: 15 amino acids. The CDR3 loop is CASSSGHRSNTEAFF. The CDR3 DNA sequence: TGCGCCAGCAGCTCGGGACACAGGAGTAACACTGAAGCTTTCTTT.

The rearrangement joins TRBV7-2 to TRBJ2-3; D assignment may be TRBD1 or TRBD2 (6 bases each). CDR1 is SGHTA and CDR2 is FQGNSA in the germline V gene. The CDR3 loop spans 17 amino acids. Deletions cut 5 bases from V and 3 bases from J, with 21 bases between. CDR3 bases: TGTGCCAGCAGCCCCCCGCAGGGGAGGTTTGTAACAGATACGCAGTATTTT. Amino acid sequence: CASSPPQGRFVTDTQYF.

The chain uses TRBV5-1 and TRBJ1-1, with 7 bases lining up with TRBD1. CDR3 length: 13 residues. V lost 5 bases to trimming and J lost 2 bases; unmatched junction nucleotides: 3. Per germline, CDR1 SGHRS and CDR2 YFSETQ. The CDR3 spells CASRDRTNTEAFF. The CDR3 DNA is TGCGCCAGCAGGGACAGGACAAACACTGAAGCTTTCTTT.

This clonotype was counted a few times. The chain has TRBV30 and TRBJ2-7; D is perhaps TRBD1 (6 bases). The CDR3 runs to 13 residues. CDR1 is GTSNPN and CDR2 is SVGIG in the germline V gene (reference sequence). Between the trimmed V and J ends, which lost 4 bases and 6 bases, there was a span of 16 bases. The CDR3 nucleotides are TGTGCCTGGAATAAGGGGGAGAGACGCGAGCAGTACTTC. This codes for CAWNKGERREQYF.